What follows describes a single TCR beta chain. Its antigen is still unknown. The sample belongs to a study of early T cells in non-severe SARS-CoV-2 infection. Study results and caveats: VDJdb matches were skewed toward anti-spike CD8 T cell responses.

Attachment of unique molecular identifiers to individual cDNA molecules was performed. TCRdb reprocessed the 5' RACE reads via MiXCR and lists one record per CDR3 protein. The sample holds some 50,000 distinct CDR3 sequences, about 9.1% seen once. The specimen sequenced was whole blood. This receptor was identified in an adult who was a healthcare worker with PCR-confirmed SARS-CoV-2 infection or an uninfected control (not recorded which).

The CDR3 reads CASSPKQGSYNEQFF. The CDR3 DNA reads TGTGCCAGCAGCCCCAAGCAGGGCTCCTACAATGAGCAGTTCTTC. The chain uses TRBV9 and TRBJ2-1, with D perhaps TRBD1 (5 bases). CDR3 length equals 15 residues. Germline V CDR1 and CDR2: SGDLS, YYNGEE. V dropped 4 bases and J dropped 0 bases, with 11 bases sitting between them. Together with reference TRBV9 and TRBJ2-1, the CDR3 gives the full variable domain: DSGVTQTPKHLITATGQRVTLRCSPRSGDLSVYWYQQSLDQGLQFLIQYYNGEERAKGNILERFSAQQFPDLHSELNLSSLELGDSALYFCASSPKQGSYNEQFFGPGTRLTVL.